Listed below are T cell receptor beta chains from one sample, sequenced in a study of Tregs in tolerant kidney transplant recipients. TCRdb's table, derived via immunoSEQ multiplex PCR, lists solely in-frame clones and lacks some. This sample has about 64,000 clones, with more than 75% found just once. The source was CD4+ T cells from blood (PBMCs), collected 6 months after the transplant. The receptors were sampled from a human patient who received a combined kidney and bone marrow transplant. Some of the T cells might come from the graft donor. The CDR3 runs from the conserved cysteine through the conserved F or W. Fields, in order: V gene, J gene, CDR3 length, D gene, clone size, CDR3 protein, CDR3 DNA. The D gene is left open where the match is weak. The listing skips clone size in some rows; elsewhere it reads once, few, many or a size class.

>TRBV27|TRBJ2-5|14|NA|NA
CASSFTSEQETQYF
TGTGCCAGCAGTTTCACAAGCGAACAAGAGACCCAGTACTTC
>TRBV30|TRBJ2-4|12|NA|NA
CAWSVEGPIQYF
TGTGCCTGGAGTGTAGAGGGTCCCATTCAGTACTTC
>TRBV15|TRBJ2-7|14|NA|few
CATSRHKQDYEQYF
TGTGCCACCAGCAGACACAAACAGGACTACGAGCAGTACTTC
>TRBV4-1|TRBJ2-3|18|TRBD2|NA
CASSRVPGLAGSTDTQYF
TGCGCCAGCAGCCGTGTCCCTGGACTAGCGGGAAGCACAGATACGCAGTATTTT
>TRBV4-1|TRBJ2-7|14|NA|NA
CASSRSGSSYEQYF
TGCGCCAGCAGCAGAAGCGGGTCTTCCTACGAGCAGTACTTC
>TRBV7-2|TRBJ2-1|14|TRBD1|NA
CASSPGQSYNEQFF
TGTGCCAGCAGCCCGGGACAGTCCTACAATGAGCAGTTCTTC
>TRBV7-7|TRBJ2-2|15|NA|NA
CASSNTGFDTGELFF
TGTGCCAGCAGCAACACAGGGTTCGACACCGGGGAGCTGTTTTTT
>TRBV6-5|TRBJ2-5|15|TRBD2|NA
CASSILRDYQGTQYF
TGTGCCAGCTCCATATTGCGGGACTACCAAGGGACCCAGTACTTC
>TRBV11-2|TRBJ1-3|16|TRBD1|NA
CASSLGQGKAGNTIYF
TGTGCCAGCAGCCTAGGACAGGGAAAGGCTGGAAACACCATATATTTT
>TRBV7-9|TRBJ2-5|15|TRBD1|NA
CASSLGDRVGETQYF
TGTGCCAGCAGCTTAGGGGACAGGGTGGGGGAGACCCAGTACTTC
>TRBV2|TRBJ1-1|11|NA|NA
CASRNRVEAFF
TGTGCCAGCAGAAACAGGGTTGAAGCTTTCTTT
>TRBV6-5|TRBJ2-7|12|NA|once
CASSGTSYEQYF
TGTGCCAGCAGCGGGACTTCCTACGAGCAGTACTTC
>TRBV4-3|TRBJ1-2|14|NA|NA
CASSQDRVSYGYTF
TGCGCCAGCAGCCAAGATCGGGTTTCCTATGGCTACACCTTC
>TRBV18|TRBJ2-2|13|NA|NA
CASSPRHGGELFF
TGTGCCAGCTCACCCAGGCATGGCGGGGAGCTGTTTTTT
>TRBV11-2|TRBJ1-1|15|TRBD1|NA
CASSWTGGMNTEAFF
TGTGCCAGCAGCTGGACAGGGGGGATGAACACTGAAGCTTTCTTT
>TRBV5-1|TRBJ2-1|13|TRBD1|NA
CANSRNRGYEQFF
TGCGCCAACAGCAGAAACAGGGGCTATGAGCAGTTCTTC
>TRBV11-2|TRBJ2-7|12|NA|NA
CASSLFRYEQYF
TGTGCCAGCAGCTTATTTCGGTACGAGCAGTACTTC
>TRBV10-3|TRBJ2-7|15|NA|few
CAIKPGGKQEYEQYF
TGTGCCATCAAGCCTGGGGGGAAGCAGGAATACGAGCAGTACTTC
>TRBV7-8|TRBJ2-7|12|NA|NA
CASSSLPLEQYF
TGTGCCAGCAGCTCCCTTCCTCTCGAGCAGTACTTC
>TRBV7-2|TRBJ2-7|16|NA|NA
CASSLGSSGQHYEQYF
TGTGCCAGCAGCTTAGGTTCCTCCGGACAGCATTACGAGCAGTACTTC
>TRBV21-1|TRBJ2-2|13|NA|NA
CASDGGWPGELFF
TGTGCCAGCGACGGAGGGTGGCCCGGGGAGCTGTTTTTT
>TRBV7-2|TRBJ2-5|13|NA|few
CASSLGTEETQYF
TGTGCCAGCAGCTTAGGGACTGAAGAGACCCAGTACTTC
>TRBV21-1|TRBJ2-5|14|NA|once
CASSSRTSGYPQYF
TGTGCCAGCAGCTCACGGACTAGCGGGTATCCCCAGTACTTC
>TRBV18|TRBJ1-5|14|NA|once
CASSPTVNNQPQHF
TGTGCCAGCTCACCGACAGTAAATAATCAGCCCCAGCATTTT
>TRBV6-5|TRBJ2-5|15|TRBD2|NA
CASTLAGGPRETQYF
TGTGCCAGCACTCTCGCGGGGGGGCCGAGAGAGACCCAGTACTTC
>TRBV6-1|TRBJ1-3|14|NA|NA
CASSDRFAGNTIYF
TGTGCCAGCAGTGATCGGTTCGCCGGAAACACCATATATTTT